This T cell receptor (beta chain) is drawn from a study of long-term antiretroviral therapy in people with HIV. Germline CDR1 reads MGHRA; CDR2 reads YSYEKL. Trimming shortened V by 0 bases and J by 4 bases, and 18 bases separated the two germline ends. This CDR3 is 17 amino acids long. Researchers ran immunoSEQ v3.0 at survey level. This table comes from immunoSEQ multiplex PCR, and its TCRdb copy is limited to in-frame clones, with some not included. The sample shows around 16,000 clones, about 86% of them seen only once. The sequenced sample was unsorted PBMCs, obtained just before starting antiretroviral therapy. The receptor was isolated from a man aged 35 to 55 with HIV. The rearrangement links TRBV4-1 to TRBJ1-1; D not certain. The CDR3 sequence: CASSQDLTGGMGTEAFF. CDR3 in DNA: TGCGCCAGCAGCCAAGATCTGACCGGAGGGATGGGCACTGAAGCTTTCTTT.